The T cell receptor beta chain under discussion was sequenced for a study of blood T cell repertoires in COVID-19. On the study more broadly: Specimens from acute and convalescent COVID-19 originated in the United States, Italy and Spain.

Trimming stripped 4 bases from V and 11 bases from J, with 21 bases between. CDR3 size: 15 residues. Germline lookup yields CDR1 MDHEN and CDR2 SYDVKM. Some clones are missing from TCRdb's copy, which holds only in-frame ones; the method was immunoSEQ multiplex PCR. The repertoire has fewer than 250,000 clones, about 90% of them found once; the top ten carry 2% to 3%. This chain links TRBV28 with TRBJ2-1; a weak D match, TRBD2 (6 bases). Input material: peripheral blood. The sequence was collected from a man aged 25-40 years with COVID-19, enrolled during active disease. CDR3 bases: TGTGCCAGCAGTTCTAGCGCTCCTATTAGGGAAAAGCAGTTCTTC. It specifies CASSSSAPIREKQFF.